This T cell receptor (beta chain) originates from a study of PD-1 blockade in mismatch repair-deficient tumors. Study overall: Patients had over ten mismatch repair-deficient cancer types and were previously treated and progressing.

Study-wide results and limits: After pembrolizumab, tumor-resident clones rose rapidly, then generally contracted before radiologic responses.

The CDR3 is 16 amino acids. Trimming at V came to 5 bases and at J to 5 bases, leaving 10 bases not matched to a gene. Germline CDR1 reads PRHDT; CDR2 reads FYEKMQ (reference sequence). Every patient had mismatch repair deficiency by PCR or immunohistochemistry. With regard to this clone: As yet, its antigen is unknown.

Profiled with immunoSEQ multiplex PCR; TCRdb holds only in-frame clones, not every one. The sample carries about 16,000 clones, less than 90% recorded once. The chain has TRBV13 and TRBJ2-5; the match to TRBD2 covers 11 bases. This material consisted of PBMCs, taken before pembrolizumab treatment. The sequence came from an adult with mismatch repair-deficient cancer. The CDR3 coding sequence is TGTGCCAGCAGCAATCCCGGACCTAGCGGGGGGGAGACCCAGTACTTC. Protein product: CASSNPGPSGGETQYF.